Sample share makes the clone carrying this T cell receptor beta chain medium-sized. Other DNA sequences in the sample encode the same CDR3. Produced via immunoSEQ multiplex PCR; TCRdb's table is partial and in-frame only. The sample records 20,000 to 25,000 clones, approximately 81% being singletons. These data originate in a study of T cell changes during pregnancy in multiple sclerosis. V was trimmed by 5 bases and J by 3 bases, leaving 11 bases between them. The CDR3 sequence is 13 residues long. CDR1 is SGHVS, CDR2 FNYEAQ, per germline. The gene calls are TRBV7-6 and TRBJ2-7; D is possibly TRBD2 (5 bases). The sequence came from a female donor with multiple sclerosis, enrolled in a pregnancy study. The source material was CD8+ T cells from peripheral blood mononuclear cells, sampled before pregnancy. CDR3 DNA sequence: TGTGCCAGCAGCGCGGGCCCGAACTACGAGCAGTACTTC. Translated, it gives CASSAGPNYEQYF.